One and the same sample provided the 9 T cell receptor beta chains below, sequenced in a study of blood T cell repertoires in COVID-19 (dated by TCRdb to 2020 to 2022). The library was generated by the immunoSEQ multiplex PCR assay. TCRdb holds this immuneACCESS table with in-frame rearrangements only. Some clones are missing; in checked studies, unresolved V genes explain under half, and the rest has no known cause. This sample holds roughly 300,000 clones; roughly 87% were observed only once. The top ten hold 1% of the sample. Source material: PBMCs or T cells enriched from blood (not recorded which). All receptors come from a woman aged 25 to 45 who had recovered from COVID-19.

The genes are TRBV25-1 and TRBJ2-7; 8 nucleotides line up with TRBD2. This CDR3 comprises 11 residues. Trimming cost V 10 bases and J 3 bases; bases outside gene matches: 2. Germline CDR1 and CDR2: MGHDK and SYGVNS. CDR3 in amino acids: CATAGGYEQYF. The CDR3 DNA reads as TGTGCCACTGCGGGGGGCTACGAGCAGTACTTC.

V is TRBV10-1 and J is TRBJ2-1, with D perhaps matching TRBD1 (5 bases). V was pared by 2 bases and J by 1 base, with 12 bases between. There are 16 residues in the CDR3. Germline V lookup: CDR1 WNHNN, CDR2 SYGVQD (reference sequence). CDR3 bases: TGCGCCAGCAGTGAGGGGGCAGGCGTTTCCTACAATGAGCAGTTCTTC. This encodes CASSEGAGVSYNEQFF.

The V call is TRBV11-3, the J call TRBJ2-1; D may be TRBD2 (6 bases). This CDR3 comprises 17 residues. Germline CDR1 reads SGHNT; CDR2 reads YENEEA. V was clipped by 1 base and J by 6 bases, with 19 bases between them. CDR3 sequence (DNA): TGTGCCAGCAGCTTAGCGTCTCGCGGGGCGACCGCCAATGAGCAGTTCTTC. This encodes CASSLASRGATANEQFF.

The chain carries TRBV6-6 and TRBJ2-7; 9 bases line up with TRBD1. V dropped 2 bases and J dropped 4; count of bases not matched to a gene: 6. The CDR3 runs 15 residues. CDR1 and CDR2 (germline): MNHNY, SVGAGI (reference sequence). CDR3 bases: TGTGCCAGCAGTTACCTGGACAGGGGAATATACGAGCAGTACTTC. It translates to CASSYLDRGIYEQYF.

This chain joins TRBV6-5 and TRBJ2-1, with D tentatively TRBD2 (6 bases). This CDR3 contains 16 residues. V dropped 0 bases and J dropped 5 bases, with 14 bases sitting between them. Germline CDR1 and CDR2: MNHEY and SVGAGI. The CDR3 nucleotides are TGTGCCAGCAGTTACTCGAGTGGCGGGACCAACAATGAGCAGTTCTTC. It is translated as CASSYSSGGTNNEQFF.

The CDR3 region is CASSYREINEQFF. The CDR3 bases are TGTGCCAGCAGTTATCGAGAAATTAATGAGCAGTTCTTC. V usage is TRBV12-3 or TRBV12-4 and J usage is TRBJ2-1; D not resolved. The V gene lost 4 bases and the J gene lost 7 bases, with 11 bases spanning the gap. This CDR3 comprises 13 residues.

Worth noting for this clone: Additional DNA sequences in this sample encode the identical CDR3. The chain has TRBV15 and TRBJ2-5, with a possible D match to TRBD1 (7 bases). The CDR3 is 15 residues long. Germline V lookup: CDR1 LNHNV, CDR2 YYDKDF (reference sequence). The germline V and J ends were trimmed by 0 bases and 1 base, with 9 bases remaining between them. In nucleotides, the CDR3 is TGTGCCACCAGCAGAGACAGGGGGGCCCAAGAGACCCAGTACTTC. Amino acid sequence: CATSRDRGAQETQYF.

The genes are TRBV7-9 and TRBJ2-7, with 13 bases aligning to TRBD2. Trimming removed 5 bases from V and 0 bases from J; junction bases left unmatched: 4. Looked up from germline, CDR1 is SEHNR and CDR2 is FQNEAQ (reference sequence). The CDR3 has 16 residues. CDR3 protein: CASSQGTSGASYEQYF. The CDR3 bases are TGTGCCAGCAGCCAGGGGACTAGCGGGGCCTCCTACGAGCAGTACTTC.

The CDR3 sequence: CASSSTGLGEQYF. DNA for the CDR3: TGCGCCAGCAGCAGCACAGGGTTAGGCGAGCAGTACTTC. The rearrangement joins TRBV10-2 to TRBJ2-7; weak D call: TRBD1 (6 bases). V lost 6 bases to trimming and J lost 6 bases, with 15 bases between them. The CDR3 is 13 amino acids. CDR1 and CDR2 (germline): WSHSY, SAAADI.